What follows describes a single T cell receptor (beta chain). Its antigen is unidentified. The CDR3 is made up of 12 amino acids. Per the germline V gene, CDR1 is GTSNPN and CDR2 is SVGIG (reference sequence). V lost 2 bases and J 7 bases, leaving 8 bases between the germline ends. Here immunoSEQ multiplex PCR was the method, and the copy in TCRdb shows in-frame clones only, minus some. The table has 100,000 to 150,000 clones, over 75% seen once. The sample originates from a study of T cell responses to AZD1222 COVID-19 vaccine. Study-wide results and caveats: Increases in Spike-specific TCR breadth and depth were seen after two AZD1222 doses. Sampling captured repertoires only after the peak T cell response.

The gene calls are TRBV30 and TRBJ1-4; D gene unclear. The TCR originated in an adult in good health. Sequenced material: peripheral blood, taken on day 0 of AZD1222 vaccination. The CDR3 nucleotides read TGTGCCTGGAGTTACCTGTCTGAAAAACTGTTTTTT. It encodes CAWSYLSEKLFF.